These 2 T cell receptor beta chains were sequenced from one sample in a study of OX40 agonist ivuxolimab in advanced cancers. Using immunoSEQ multiplex PCR, the repertoire was profiled, and TCRdb retains in-frame clones only, with some absent. The sample lists roughly 40,000 clones; 88% were seen once. The source material was CD4+ or CD8+ T cells sorted from blood, sampled in a trial of the OX40 agonist ivuxolimab. Source of these receptors: an adult with an advanced solid tumor such as melanoma, head and neck, liver or kidney cancer.

The V and J genes are TRBV10-2 and TRBJ1-5; D gene ambiguous. From germline, CDR1 is WSHSY and CDR2 SAAADI. Deletions cut 3 bases from V and 7 bases from J, with 16 bases between. The CDR3 consists of 15 residues. DNA of the CDR3: TGCGCCAGCAGTGACCCCGGGCAGGTGTGGCAGCCCCAGCATTTT. This sequence encodes CASSDPGQVWQPQHF.

In this sample, this clone turned up a few times. V is TRBV19 and J is TRBJ2-1; maybe TRBD2 (6 bases). The CDR3 extends over 13 amino acids. Trimming shortened V by 7 bases and J by 4 bases, and 11 bases separated the two germline ends. Germline loops: CDR1 LNHDA, CDR2 SQIVND (reference sequence). Here the CDR3 reads CASMGEVYNEQFF. The CDR3 nucleotides read TGTGCCAGTATGGGGGAGGTATACAATGAGCAGTTCTTC.